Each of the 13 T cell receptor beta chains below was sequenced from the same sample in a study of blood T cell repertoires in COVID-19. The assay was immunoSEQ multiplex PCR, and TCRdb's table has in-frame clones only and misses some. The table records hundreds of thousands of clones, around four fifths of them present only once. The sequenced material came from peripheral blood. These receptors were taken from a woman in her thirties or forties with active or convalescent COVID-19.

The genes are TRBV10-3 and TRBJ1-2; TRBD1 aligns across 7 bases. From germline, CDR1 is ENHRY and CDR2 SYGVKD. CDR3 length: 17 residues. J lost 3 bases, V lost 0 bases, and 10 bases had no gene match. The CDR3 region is CAISESATGSGYYGYTF. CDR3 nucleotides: TGTGCCATCAGTGAGTCTGCGACAGGGAGTGGGTACTATGGCTACACCTTC.

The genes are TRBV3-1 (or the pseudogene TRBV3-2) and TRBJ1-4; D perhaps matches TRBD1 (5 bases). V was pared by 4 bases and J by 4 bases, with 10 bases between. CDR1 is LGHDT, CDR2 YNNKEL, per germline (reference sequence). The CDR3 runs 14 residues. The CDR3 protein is CASSRQSSNEKLFF. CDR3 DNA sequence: TGTGCCAGCAGCCGACAGTCTAGTAATGAAAAACTGTTTTTT.

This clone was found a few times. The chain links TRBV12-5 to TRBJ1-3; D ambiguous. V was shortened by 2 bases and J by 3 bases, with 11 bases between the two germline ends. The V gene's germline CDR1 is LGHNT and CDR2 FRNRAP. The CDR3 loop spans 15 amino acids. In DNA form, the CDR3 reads TGTGCTAGTGGTTTGCCCAACCGGGGTGGAAACACCATATATTTT. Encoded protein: CASGLPNRGGNTIYF.

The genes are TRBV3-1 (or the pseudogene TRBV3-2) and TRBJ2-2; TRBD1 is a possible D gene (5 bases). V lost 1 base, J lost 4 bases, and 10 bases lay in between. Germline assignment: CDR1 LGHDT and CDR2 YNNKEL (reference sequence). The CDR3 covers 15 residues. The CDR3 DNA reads TGTGCCAGCAGCCAAGCGGGTCAGGGCACCGGGGAGCTGTTTTTT. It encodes CASSQAGQGTGELFF.

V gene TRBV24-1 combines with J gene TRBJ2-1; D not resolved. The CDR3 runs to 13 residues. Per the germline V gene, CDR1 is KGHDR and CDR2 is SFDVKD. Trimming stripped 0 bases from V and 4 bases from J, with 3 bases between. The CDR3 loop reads CATSDLRYNEQFF. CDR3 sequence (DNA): TGTGCCACCAGTGATTTGCGGTACAATGAGCAGTTCTTC.

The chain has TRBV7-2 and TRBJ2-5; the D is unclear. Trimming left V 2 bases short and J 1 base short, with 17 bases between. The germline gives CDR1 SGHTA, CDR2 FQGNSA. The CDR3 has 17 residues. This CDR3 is CASSLTYTIRPQETQYF. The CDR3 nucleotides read TGTGCCAGCAGCTTAACTTACACTATCCGCCCCCAAGAGACCCAGTACTTC.

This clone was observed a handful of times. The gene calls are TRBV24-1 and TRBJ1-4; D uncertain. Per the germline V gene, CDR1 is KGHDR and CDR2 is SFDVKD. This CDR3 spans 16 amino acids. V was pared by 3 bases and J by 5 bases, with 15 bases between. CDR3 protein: CATSDNSGIRNEKLFF. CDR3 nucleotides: TGTGCCACCAGTGATAACTCCGGGATAAGGAATGAAAAACTGTTTTTT.

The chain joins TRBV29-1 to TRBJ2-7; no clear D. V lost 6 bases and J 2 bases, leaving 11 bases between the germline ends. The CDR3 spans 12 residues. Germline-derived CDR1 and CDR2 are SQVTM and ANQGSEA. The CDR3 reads CSVLDGAYEQYF. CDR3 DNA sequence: TGCAGCGTCTTAGACGGAGCCTACGAGCAGTACTTC.

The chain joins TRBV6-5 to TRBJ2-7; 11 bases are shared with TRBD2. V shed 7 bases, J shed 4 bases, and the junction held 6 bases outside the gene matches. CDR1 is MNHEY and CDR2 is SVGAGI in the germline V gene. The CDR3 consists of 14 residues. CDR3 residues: CASMLAGGKYEQYF. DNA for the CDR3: TGTGCCAGCATGCTAGCGGGGGGCAAGTACGAGCAGTACTTC.

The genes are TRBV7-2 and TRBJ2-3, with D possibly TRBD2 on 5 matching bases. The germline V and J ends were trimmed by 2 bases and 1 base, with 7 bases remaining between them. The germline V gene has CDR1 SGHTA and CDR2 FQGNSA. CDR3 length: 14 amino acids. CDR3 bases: TGTGCCAGCAGCTTAAGCGGCCGCACAGATACGCAGTATTTT. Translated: CASSLSGRTDTQYF.

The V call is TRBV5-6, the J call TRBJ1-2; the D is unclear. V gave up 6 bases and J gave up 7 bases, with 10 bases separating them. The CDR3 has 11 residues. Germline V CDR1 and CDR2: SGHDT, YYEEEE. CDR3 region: CASTSNVGYTF. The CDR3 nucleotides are TGTGCCAGCACCTCTAACGTTGGCTACACCTTC.

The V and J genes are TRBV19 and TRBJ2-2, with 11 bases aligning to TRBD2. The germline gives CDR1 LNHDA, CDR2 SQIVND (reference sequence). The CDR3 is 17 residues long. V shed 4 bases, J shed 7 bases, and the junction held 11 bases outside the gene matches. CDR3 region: CASSRRGLAVGDGELFF. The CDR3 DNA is TGTGCCAGTAGTAGACGGGGACTAGCGGTCGGGGACGGGGAGCTGTTTTTT.

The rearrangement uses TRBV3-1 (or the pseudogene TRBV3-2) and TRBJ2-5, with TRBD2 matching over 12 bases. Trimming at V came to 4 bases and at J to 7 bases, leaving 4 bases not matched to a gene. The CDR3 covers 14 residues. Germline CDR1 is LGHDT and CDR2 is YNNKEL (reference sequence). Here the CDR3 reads CASSRTSGDGTQYF. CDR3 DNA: TGTGCCAGCAGCCGGACTAGCGGGGATGGGACCCAGTACTTC.